This section outlines one TCR beta chain sequence together with its context. These data come from a study of blood T cell repertoires in COVID-19. Original handling: Estimated nucleated cell counts came from reference gene primer amplification. Assay used: immunoSEQ multiplex PCR; TCRdb lists only in-frame clones, some missing. D and trimming were read from the DNA, whereas the V and J calls and clone size are those reported in that table. The table includes roughly 60,000 clones, approximately 80% detected once. This receptor was identified in a man aged 55 to 70 with acute or convalescent COVID-19. Sequencing used peripheral blood.

Here the CDR3 reads CASSEPASGADTQYF. In DNA form, the CDR3 reads TGCGCCAGCAGTGAGCCGGCTAGCGGGGCAGATACGCAGTATTTT. The chain couples TRBV10-2 to TRBJ2-3, with TRBD2 identical over 9 bases. Trimming took 2 bases from V and 4 from J; bases not matched to a gene: 4. The CDR3 is 15 residues long. The germline CDR1 and CDR2 sequences are WSHSY and SAAADI.